These T cell receptor beta chains were read from a single sample in a study of PD-1 and CTLA-4 blockade in melanoma. The data were produced by immunoSEQ multiplex PCR, yet TCRdb's version contains in-frame clones alone and is incomplete. Of some 15,000 clones in the sample, roughly 73% are singletons; the top ten hold more than 15%. The sample consisted of CD8+ T cells from peripheral blood, taken before anti-PD-1 treatment. Source of these receptors: a human donor with melanoma. Both conserved end residues are part of each CDR3. A D gene is named only where the DNA matches it firmly. For some rows the clone size is stated as once, few or many, or as a class when expanded; others skip it.

NA	TRBJ1-1	NA	TRBV6-5	TGTGCCAGCAGTTACGGTTCCTCGGGGGGGAACACTGAAGCTTTCTTT	CASSYGSSGGNTEAFF
few	TRBJ1-4	NA	TRBV7-6	TGTGCCAGCAGCTTGACAGGAGTTAATGAAAAACTGTTTTTT	CASSLTGVNEKLFF
NA	TRBJ1-5	NA	TRBV10-3	TGTGCCATCAGTGAGTCCCAGGGTTATCAGCCCCAGCATTTT	CAISESQGYQPQHF
few	TRBJ1-1	TRBD1	TRBV19	TGTGCCAGTAGTATGCAGGGGGCCTCTGAAGCTTTCTTT	CASSMQGASEAFF
NA	TRBJ2-7	TRBD1	TRBV7-9	TGTGCCAGCAGCTTAGGGGACAGGCCCTACGAGCAGTACTTC	CASSLGDRPYEQYF
few	TRBJ1-4	TRBD1	TRBV11-3	TGTGCCAGCAGCCCAGGGCGACAGGGTAATGAAAAACTGTTTTTT	CASSPGRQGNEKLFF
NA	TRBJ1-2	NA	TRBV12-5	TGTGCTAGTGGTTTGGTACGAGGTGTAGGGGGGAGCTATGGCTACACCTTC	CASGLVRGVGGSYGYTF
NA	TRBJ1-3	NA	TRBV7-9	TGTGCCAGCAGCTTAGCGCTAATGGGAAACACCATATATTTT	CASSLALMGNTIYF
NA	TRBJ2-1	TRBD1	TRBV27	TGTGCCAGCAGTGCACCGGGACAGGACTACAATGAGCAGTTCTTC	CASSAPGQDYNEQFF
once	TRBJ1-1	NA	TRBV4-1	TGCGCCAGCAGCCCAAGGGAGACGGCAACCACTGAAGCTTTCTTT	CASSPRETATTEAFF
few	TRBJ2-7	TRBD1	TRBV4-1	TGCGCCAGCAGCCAAGCGGGACAGCTGGGGACCGGTCACTACGAGCAGTACTTC	CASSQAGQLGTGHYEQYF
NA	TRBJ1-2	NA	TRBV25-1	TGTGCCAGCAGTTTCGGTCCGGCGAAAGGTGGCTACACCTTC	CASSFGPAKGGYTF
NA	TRBJ2-7	TRBD2	TRBV2	TGTGCCAGCCTCCCGGCGGGGGGCCTCGAGCAGTACTTC	CASLPAGGLEQYF
once	TRBJ2-3	TRBD2	TRBV9	TGTGCCAGCAGCGGGACTAGCGGAGTCACAGATACGCAGTATTTT	CASSGTSGVTDTQYF
NA	TRBJ2-5	NA	TRBV12-3/TRBV12-4	TGTGCCAGCAGTTTGGGCAGTCAAGAGACCCAGTACTTC	CASSLGSQETQYF
medium-sized	TRBJ2-2	NA	TRBV5-1	TGCGCCAGCAGCTATCCTGCTCAGGATTCGGCCGGGGAGCTGTTTTTT	CASSYPAQDSAGELFF
NA	TRBJ2-7	NA	TRBV4-1	TGCGCCAGCAGCCAAGTAGACTATCCCCCCTCCGAGCAGTACTTC	CASSQVDYPPSEQYF
NA	TRBJ1-5	NA	TRBV29-1	TGCAGCGTTGGGGGGGAGGGCCAGCCCCAGCATTTT	CSVGGEGQPQHF
few	TRBJ1-1	NA	TRBV7-9	TGTGCCAGCAGCTTGGGATACACTGAAGCTTTCTTT	CASSLGYTEAFF
NA	TRBJ2-2	NA	TRBV27	TGTGCCAGCAATATATACCCTGATCCGAACACCGGGGAGCTGTTTTTT	CASNIYPDPNTGELFF
NA	TRBJ2-5	NA	TRBV7-9	TGTGCCAGCAGCCCCCGGGAGGGCAGGGGGCGAGAGACCCAGTACTTC	CASSPREGRGRETQYF
NA	TRBJ2-2	NA	TRBV10-3	TGTGCCATCAGTGAGTCTGAGACAGTGAACACCGGGGAGCTGTTTTTT	CAISESETVNTGELFF
few	TRBJ2-7	NA	TRBV30	TGTGCCTGGAGTGTTGACTCGAGCAATATCTACGAGCAGTACTTC	CAWSVDSSNIYEQYF